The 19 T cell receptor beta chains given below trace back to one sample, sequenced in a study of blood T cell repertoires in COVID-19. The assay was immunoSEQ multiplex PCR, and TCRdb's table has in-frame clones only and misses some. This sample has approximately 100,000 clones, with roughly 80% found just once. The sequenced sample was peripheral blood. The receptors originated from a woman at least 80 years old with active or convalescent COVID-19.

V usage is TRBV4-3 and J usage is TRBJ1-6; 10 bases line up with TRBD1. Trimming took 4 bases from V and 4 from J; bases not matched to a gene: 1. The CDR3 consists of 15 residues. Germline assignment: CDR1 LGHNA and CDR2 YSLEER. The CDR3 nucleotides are TGCGCCAGCAGCCGGGACAGGGGATATAATTCACCCCTCCACTTT. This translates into CASSRDRGYNSPLHF.

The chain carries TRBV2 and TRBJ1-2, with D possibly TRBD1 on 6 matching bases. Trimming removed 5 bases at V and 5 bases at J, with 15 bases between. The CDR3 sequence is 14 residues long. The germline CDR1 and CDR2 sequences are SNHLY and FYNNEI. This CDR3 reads CASSQDSLGYGYTF. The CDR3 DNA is TGTGCCAGCAGTCAGGACAGTCTGGGATATGGCTACACCTTC.

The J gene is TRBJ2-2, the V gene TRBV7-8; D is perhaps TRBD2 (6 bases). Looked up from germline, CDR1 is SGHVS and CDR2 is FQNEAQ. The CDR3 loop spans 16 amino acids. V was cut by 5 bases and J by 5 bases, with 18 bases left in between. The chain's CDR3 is CASSAGRLKGTGELFF. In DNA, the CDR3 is TGTGCCAGCAGCGCGGGACGACTCAAGGGAACCGGGGAGCTGTTTTTT.

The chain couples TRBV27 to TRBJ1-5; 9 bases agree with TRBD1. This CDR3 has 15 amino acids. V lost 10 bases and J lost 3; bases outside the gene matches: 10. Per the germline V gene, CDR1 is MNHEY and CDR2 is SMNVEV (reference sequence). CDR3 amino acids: CATRPGQGFNQPQHF. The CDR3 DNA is TGTGCCACCAGGCCGGGACAGGGATTCAATCAGCCCCAGCATTTT.

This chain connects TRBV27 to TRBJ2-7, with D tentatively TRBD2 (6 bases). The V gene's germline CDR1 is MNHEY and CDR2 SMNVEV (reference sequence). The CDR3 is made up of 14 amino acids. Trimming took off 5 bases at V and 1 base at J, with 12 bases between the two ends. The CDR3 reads CASSEAGRSYEQYF. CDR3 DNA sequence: TGTGCCAGCAGTGAAGCGGGCCGTTCCTACGAGCAGTACTTC.

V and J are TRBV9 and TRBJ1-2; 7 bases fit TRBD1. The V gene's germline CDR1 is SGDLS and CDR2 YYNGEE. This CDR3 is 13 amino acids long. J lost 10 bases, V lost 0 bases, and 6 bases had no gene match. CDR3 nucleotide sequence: TGTGCCAGCAGCGTAGGGCAGGGGGGTGTCTACACCTTC. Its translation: CASSVGQGGVYTF.

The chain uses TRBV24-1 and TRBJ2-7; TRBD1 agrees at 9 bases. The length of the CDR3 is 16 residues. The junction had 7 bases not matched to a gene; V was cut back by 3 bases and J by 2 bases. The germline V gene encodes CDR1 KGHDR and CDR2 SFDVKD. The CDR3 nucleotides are TGTGCCACCAGTGATGCTGGACAGGGGAATCCCTACGAGCAGTACTTC. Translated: CATSDAGQGNPYEQYF.

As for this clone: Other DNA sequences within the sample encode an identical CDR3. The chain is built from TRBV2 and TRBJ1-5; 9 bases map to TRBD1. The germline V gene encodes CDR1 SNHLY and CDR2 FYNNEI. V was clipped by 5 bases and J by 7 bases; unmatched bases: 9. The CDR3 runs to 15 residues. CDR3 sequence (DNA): TGTGCCAGCAGTACGACAGGGGGTGGGGGGCAGCCCCAGCATTTT. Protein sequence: CASSTTGGGGQPQHF.

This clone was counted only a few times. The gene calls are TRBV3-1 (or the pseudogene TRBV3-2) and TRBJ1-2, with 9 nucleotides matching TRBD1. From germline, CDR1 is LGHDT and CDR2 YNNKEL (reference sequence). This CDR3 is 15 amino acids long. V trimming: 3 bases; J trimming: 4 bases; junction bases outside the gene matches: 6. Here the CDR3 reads CASSHDRGTIYGYTF. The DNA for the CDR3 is TGTGCCAGCAGCCACGACAGGGGGACTATCTATGGCTACACCTTC.

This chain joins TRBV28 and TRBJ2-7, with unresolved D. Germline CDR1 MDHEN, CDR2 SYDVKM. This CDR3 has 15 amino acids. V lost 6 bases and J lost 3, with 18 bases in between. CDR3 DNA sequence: TGTGCCAGCAGCTTCATAGGCAGGCCCGGCTACGAGCAGTACTTC. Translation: CASSFIGRPGYEQYF.

This chain's CDR3 is CSVEERDTQYF. Written as DNA, the CDR3 is TGCAGCGTTGAAGAGCGCGATACGCAGTATTTT. This rearrangement joins TRBV29-1 to TRBJ2-3; no clear D. V was shortened by 0 bases and J by 6 bases, with 4 bases between the two germline ends. Germline CDR1 reads SQVTM; CDR2 reads ANQGSEA. This CDR3 has 11 residues.

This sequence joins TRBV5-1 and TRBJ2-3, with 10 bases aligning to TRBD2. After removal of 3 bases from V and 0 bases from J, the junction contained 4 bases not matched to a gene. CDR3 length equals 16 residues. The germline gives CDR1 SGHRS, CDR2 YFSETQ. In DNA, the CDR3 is TGCGCCAGCAGCTCCCTACTAGCGGGGAGCACAGATACGCAGTATTTT. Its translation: CASSSLLAGSTDTQYF.

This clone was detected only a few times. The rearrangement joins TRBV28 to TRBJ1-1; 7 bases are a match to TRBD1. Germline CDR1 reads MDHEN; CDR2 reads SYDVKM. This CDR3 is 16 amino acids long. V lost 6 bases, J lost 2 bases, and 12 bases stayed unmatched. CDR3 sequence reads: CASSRYLTGLNTEAFF. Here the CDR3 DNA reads TGTGCCAGCAGCCGATACTTGACAGGGCTCAACACTGAAGCTTTCTTT. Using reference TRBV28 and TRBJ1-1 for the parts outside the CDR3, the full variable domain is DVKVTQSSRYLVKRTGEKVFLECVQDMDHENMFWYRQDPGLGLRLIYFSYDVKMKEKGDIPEGYSVSREKKERFSLILESASTNQTSMYLCASSRYLTGLNTEAFFGQGTRLTVV.

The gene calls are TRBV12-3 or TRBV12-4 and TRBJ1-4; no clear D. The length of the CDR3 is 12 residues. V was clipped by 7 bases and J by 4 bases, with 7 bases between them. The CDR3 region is CASTTSNEKLFF. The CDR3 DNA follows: TGTGCCAGCACAACAAGTAATGAAAAACTGTTTTTT.

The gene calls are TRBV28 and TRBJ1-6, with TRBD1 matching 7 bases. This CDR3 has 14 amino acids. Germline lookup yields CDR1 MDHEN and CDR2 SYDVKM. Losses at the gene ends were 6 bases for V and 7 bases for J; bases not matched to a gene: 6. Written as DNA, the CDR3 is TGTGCCAGCAGGCAACAGGGGAGGAATTCACCCCTCCACTTT. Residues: CASRQQGRNSPLHF.

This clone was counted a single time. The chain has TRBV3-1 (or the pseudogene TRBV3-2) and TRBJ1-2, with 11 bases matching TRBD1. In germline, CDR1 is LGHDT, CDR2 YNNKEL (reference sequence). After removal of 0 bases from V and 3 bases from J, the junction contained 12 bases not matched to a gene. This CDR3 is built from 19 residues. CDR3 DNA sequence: TGTGCCAGCAGCCAAGATATGGGTTTCGTGGGACAGGGGGACTATGGCTACACCTTC. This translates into CASSQDMGFVGQGDYGYTF.

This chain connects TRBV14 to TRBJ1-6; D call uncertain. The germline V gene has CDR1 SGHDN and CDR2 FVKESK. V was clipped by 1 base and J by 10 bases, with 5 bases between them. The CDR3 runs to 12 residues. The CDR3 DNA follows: TGTGCCAGCAGCCAAGTGCGATCACCCCTCCACTTT. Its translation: CASSQVRSPLHF.

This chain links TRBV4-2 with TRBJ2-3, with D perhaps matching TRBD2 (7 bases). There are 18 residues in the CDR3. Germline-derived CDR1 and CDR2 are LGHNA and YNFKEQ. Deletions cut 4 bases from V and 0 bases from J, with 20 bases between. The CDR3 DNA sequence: TGTGCCAGCAGCCCCCGGGCTAGCGGAGGGGGGAGCACAGATACGCAGTATTTT. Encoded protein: CASSPRASGGGSTDTQYF.

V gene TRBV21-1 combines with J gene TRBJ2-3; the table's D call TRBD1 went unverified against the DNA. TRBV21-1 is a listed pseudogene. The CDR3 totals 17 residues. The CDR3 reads CANPDRGKGVGTDTQYF. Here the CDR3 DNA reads TGTGCCAACCCGGACAGAGGGAAAGGAGTTGGCACAGATACGCAGTATTTT.